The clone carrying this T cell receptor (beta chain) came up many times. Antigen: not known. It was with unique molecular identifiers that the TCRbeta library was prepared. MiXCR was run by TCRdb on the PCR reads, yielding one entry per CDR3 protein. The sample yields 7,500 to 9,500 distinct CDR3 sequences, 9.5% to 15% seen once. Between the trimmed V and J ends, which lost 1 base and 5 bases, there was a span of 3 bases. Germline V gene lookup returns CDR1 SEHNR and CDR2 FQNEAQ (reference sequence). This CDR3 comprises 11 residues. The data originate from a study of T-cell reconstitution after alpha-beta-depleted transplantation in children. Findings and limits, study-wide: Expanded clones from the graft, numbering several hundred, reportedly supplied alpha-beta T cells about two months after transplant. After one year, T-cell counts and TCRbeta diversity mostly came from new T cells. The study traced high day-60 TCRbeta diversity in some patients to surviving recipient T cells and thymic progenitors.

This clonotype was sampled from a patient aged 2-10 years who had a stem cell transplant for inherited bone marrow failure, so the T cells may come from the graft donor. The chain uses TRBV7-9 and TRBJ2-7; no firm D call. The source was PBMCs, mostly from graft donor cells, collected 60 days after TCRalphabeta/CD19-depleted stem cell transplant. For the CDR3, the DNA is TGTGCCAGCAGCTTAGAAAACGAGCAGTACTTC. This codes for CASSLENEQYF.